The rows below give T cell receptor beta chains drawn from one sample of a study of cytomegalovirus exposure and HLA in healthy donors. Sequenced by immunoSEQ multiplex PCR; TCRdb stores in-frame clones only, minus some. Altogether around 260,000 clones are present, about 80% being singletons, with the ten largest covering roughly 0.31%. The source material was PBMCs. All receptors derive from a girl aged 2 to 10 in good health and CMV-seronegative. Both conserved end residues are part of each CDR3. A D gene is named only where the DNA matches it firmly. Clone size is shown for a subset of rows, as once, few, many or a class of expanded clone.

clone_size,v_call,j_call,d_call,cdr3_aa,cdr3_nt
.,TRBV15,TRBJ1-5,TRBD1,CATSRDGRGDQPQHF,TGTGCCACCAGCAGAGACGGCAGGGGGGATCAGCCCCAGCATTTT
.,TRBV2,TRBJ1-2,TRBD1,CASSELNHNQEGTGPFYGYTF,TGTGCCAGCAGTGAACTAAATCACAACCAGGAAGGGACAGGGCCCTTCTATGGCTACACCTTC
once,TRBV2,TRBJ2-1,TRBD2,CASSETPRLAGNNEQFF,TGTGCCAGCAGTGAAACCCCCCGACTAGCGGGGAACAATGAGCAGTTCTTC
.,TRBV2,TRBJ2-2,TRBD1,CASSWTGNTGELFF,TGTGCCAGCAGTTGGACAGGGAACACCGGGGAGCTGTTTTTT
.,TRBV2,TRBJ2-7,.,CASSQRPPRRYEQYF,TGTGCCAGCAGCCAACGACCCCCGCGGCGCTACGAGCAGTACTTC
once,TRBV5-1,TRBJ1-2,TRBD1,CASSPGQGYGYTF,TGCGCCAGCAGCCCAGGACAGGGTTATGGCTACACCTTC
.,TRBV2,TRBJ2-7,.,CASSDPRQASYEQYF,TGTGCCAGCAGTGATCCTCGACAGGCCAGCTACGAGCAGTACTTC
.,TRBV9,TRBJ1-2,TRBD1,CASSVGTGMGYTF,TGTGCCAGCAGCGTCGGGACAGGCATGGGCTACACCTTC
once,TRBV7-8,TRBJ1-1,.,CASSNNLNTEAFF,TGTGCCAGCAGCAACAACCTGAACACTGAAGCTTTCTTT
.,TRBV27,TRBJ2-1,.,CASSLYRGSGRNYNEQFF,TGTGCCAGCAGTTTGTATCGGGGGTCGGGTCGGAACTACAATGAGCAGTTCTTC
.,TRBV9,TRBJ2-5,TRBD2,CASSVLAGARETQYF,TGTGCCAGCAGCGTACTAGCGGGAGCTCGAGAGACCCAGTACTTC
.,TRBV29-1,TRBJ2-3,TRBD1,CSVVMRTGAGGTQYF,TGCAGCGTTGTAATGAGGACAGGGGCCGGCGGTACGCAGTATTTT
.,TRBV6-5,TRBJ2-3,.,CASSYVQGHTDTQYF,TGTGCCAGCAGTTACGTGCAGGGTCACACAGATACGCAGTATTTT
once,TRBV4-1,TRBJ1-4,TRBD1,CASSPRGGSLGKLFF,TGCGCCAGCAGCCCGCGAGGGGGCAGTTTGGGAAAACTGTTTTTT
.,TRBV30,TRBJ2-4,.,CAWSDQRNIQYF,TGTGCCTGGAGTGACCAGAGGAACATTCAGTACTTC
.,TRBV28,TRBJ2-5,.,CASTKRETQYF,TGTGCCAGCACGAAGAGAGAGACCCAGTACTTC
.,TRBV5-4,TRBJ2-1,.,CASSSPRGGGEQFF,TGTGCCAGCAGCTCCCCCAGGGGAGGGGGTGAGCAGTTCTTC
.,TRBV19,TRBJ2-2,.,CASSVQSGTGELFF,TGTGCCAGTAGTGTTCAGAGCGGGACCGGGGAGCTGTTTTTT
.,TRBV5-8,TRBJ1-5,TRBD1,CASSQGQGREPQHF,TGTGCCAGCAGCCAAGGACAGGGGCGAGAGCCCCAGCATTTT
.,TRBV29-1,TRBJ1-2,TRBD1,CSVVQGAYGYTF,TGCAGCGTTGTACAGGGGGCCTATGGCTACACCTTC
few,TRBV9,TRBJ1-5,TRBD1,CASSENSGQGSQPQHF,TGTGCCAGCAGCGAGAATTCGGGACAGGGAAGTCAGCCCCAGCATTTT
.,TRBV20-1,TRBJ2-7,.,CSAGAGREQYF,TGCAGTGCAGGAGCAGGGCGCGAGCAGTACTTC
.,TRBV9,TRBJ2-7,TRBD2,CASSGLAAYEQYF,TGTGCCAGCAGCGGACTAGCGGCCTACGAGCAGTACTTC
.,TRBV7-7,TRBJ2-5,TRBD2,CASSLNPSGQETQYF,TGTGCCAGCAGCTTAAATCCTAGCGGGCAAGAGACCCAGTACTTC
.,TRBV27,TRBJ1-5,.,CASTPSLSGDQPQHF,TGTGCCAGCACCCCTTCTCTTTCTGGAGACCAGCCCCAGCATTTT
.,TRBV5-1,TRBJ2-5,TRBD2,CASSWGGLGTETQYF,TGCGCCAGCAGCTGGGGGGGACTTGGCACCGAGACCCAGTACTTC
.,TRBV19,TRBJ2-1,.,CASCTPPSNEQFF,TGTGCCAGCTGCACCCCACCGAGCAATGAGCAGTTCTTC
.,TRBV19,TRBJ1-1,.,CASSILFEAFF,TGTGCCAGTAGTATTCTGTTCGAAGCTTTCTTT
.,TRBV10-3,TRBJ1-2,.,CAISSFGRQRNYGYTF,TGTGCCATCAGCTCCTTTGGGAGACAAAGAAACTATGGCTACACCTTC
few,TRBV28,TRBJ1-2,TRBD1,CASSRYRGNYGYTF,TGTGCCAGCAGTCGGTACAGGGGCAACTATGGCTACACCTTC
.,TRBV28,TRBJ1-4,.,CASSSTGAKLFF,TGTGCCAGCAGTTCGACTGGTGCAAAACTGTTTTTT
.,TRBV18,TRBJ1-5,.,CASSPSAPEGNQPQHF,TGTGCCAGCTCCCCATCGGCTCCGGAGGGCAATCAGCCCCAGCATTTT
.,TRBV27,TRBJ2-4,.,CASSPFEFKRIQYF,TGTGCCAGCAGCCCGTTTGAGTTTAAGCGGATTCAGTACTTC
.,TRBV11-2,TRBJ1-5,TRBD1,CASSLAVLGQGHQPQHF,TGTGCCAGCAGCTTAGCGGTTCTGGGACAGGGTCATCAGCCCCAGCATTTT
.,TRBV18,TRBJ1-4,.,CASSPGRGRPGLEKLFF,TGTGCCAGCTCACCAGGGAGGGGCCGACCCGGCCTTGAAAAACTGTTTTTT
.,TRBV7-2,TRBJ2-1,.,CASSPLAEQFF,TGTGCCAGCAGCCCTCTAGCGGAGCAGTTCTTC
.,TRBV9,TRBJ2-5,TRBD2,CASSLLAGGQETQYF,TGTGCCAGCAGCCTACTAGCGGGGGGGCAAGAGACCCAGTACTTC
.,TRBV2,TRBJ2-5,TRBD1,CASGTDRQETQYF,TGTGCCAGTGGGACAGACCGACAAGAGACCCAGTACTTC
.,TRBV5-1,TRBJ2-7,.,CASSLGVFYEQYF,TGCGCCAGCAGCTTGGGCGTCTTCTACGAGCAGTACTTC
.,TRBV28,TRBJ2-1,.,CASSLFYRVFGNEQFF,TGTGCCAGCAGTTTATTTTACCGGGTCTTCGGCAATGAGCAGTTCTTC
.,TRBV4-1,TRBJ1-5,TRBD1,CASSRLLTGANSNQPQHF,TGCGCCAGCAGCCGCCTTCTGACAGGGGCAAATAGCAATCAGCCCCAGCATTTT
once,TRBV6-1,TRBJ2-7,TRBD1,CASSEEGTVYEQYF,TGTGCCAGCAGTGAAGAGGGGACAGTTTACGAGCAGTACTTC
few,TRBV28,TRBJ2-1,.,CASRQETNYNEQFF,TGTGCCAGTAGACAGGAGACTAATTACAATGAGCAGTTCTTC
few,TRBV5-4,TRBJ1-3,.,CASSVDGSGNTIYF,TGTGCCAGCAGCGTGGACGGCTCTGGAAACACCATATATTTT
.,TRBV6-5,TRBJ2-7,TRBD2,CASSYSVIAGAYEQYF,TGTGCCAGCAGTTACTCGGTGATAGCGGGAGCCTACGAGCAGTACTTC
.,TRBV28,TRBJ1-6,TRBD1,CASNPGQGYSPLHF,TGTGCCAGCAATCCGGGACAGGGGTATTCACCCCTCCACTTT
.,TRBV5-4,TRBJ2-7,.,CASSFQGTHEQYF,TGTGCCAGCAGCTTTCAGGGTACCCACGAGCAGTACTTC
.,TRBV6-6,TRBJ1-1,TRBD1,CASKDRGGGTTEAFF,TGTGCCAGCAAGGACAGGGGAGGGGGGACCACTGAAGCTTTCTTT
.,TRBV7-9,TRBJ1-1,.,CASSSKRTEKDTEAFF,TGTGCCAGCAGCTCCAAAAGGACAGAAAAGGACACTGAAGCTTTCTTT
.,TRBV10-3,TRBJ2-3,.,CAIRETVRVTDTQYF,TGTGCCATCAGAGAGACAGTGAGGGTAACAGATACGCAGTATTTT
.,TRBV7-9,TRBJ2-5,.,CASSLPGEETQYF,TGTGCCAGCAGTTTACCGGGAGAAGAGACCCAGTACTTC
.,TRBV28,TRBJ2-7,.,CASSRQGWGGEQYF,TGTGCCAGCAGCCGCCAAGGTTGGGGAGGCGAGCAGTACTTC
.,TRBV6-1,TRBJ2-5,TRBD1,CASSPGQGYQETQYF,TGTGCCAGCAGCCCGGGACAGGGTTACCAAGAGACCCAGTACTTC
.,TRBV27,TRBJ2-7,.,CASRAAPSRLYF,TGTGCCAGCAGGGCGGCCCCATCACGTCTGTACTTC
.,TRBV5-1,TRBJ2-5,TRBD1,CASSLAGTGQETQYF,TGCGCCAGCAGCTTGGCCGGGACAGGCCAAGAGACCCAGTACTTC